This T cell receptor (beta chain) was profiled in a study of blood T cells in healthy people across ages. The study's findings and limits: Investigators treated diversity estimates from one million T cells as underestimates.

Every donor gave ten milliliters of peripheral blood. Notes on this clonotype: Its specificity is unknown.

Per the germline V gene, CDR1 is SGHNT and CDR2 is YENEEA. There are 15 residues in the CDR3. V lost 0 bases, J lost 4 bases, and 4 bases stayed unmatched. The authors ran a second PCR of about 7 to 11 cycles using a sample-barcoded 5' primer and a J-beta primer mix. Each of the cDNA molecules was tagged by a template-switch adaptor with 12 random nucleotides. TCRdb ran MiXCR on the 5' RACE reads and lists one entry per CDR3 protein. The sample has roughly 500,000 distinct CDR3 sequences, roughly 28% seen once. The chain links TRBV11-3 to TRBJ2-5; 8 nucleotides align to TRBD2. The sequence was collected from a woman aged 70-85 years in good health. The sample taken for sequencing was blood. CDR3 protein: CASSLEGLAGETQYF. CDR3 bases: TGTGCCAGCAGCTTAGAGGGGCTAGCGGGAGAGACCCAGTACTTC.